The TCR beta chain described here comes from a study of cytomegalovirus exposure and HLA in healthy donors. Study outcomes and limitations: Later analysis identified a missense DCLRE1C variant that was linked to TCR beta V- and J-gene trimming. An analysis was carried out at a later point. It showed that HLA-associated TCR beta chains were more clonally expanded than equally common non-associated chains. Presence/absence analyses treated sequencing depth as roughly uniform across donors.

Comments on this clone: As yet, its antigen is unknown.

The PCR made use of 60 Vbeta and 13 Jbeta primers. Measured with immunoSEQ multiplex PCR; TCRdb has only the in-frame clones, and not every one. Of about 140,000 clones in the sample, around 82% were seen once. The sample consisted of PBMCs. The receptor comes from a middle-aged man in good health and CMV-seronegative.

The CDR3 DNA sequence: TGTGCCAGCAGTTCGACTCCCTCGAACACCGGGGAGCTGTTTTTT. It yields the protein CASSSTPSNTGELFF. The rearrangement uses TRBV27 and TRBJ2-2; D call uncertain. The CDR3 covers 15 residues. The germline gives CDR1 MNHEY, CDR2 SMNVEV (reference sequence). V lost 4 bases, J lost 0 bases, and 9 bases lay in between.